A single sample is the source of the 32 T cell receptor beta chains below, sequenced in a study of cytomegalovirus exposure and HLA in healthy donors. The method was immunoSEQ multiplex PCR; TCRdb's version includes in-frame clones alone and lacks a portion of them. The sample has about 140,000 clones, about four fifths seen once. The sample consisted of PBMCs. These TCRs come from a woman aged 30 to 39 in good health and CMV-seronegative.

This chain links TRBV18 with TRBJ2-5; D uncertain. Trimming took off 2 bases at V and 5 bases at J, with 6 bases between the two ends. CDR3 length equals 12 residues. Germline-derived CDR1 and CDR2 are KGHSH and LQKENI. This chain's CDR3 is CASSPVPETQYF. The DNA of the CDR3 is TGTGCCAGCTCACCAGTTCCGGAGACCCAGTACTTC.

The rearrangement joins TRBV18 to TRBJ1-4, with 7 bases fitting TRBD1. From germline, CDR1 is KGHSH and CDR2 LQKENI. V lost 5 bases and J lost 3; bases outside the gene matches: 6. The CDR3 is 15 residues long. CDR3 DNA sequence: TGTGCCAGCTCATCGAGACAGGGACCTAATGAAAAACTGTTTTTT. Translated, it gives CASSSRQGPNEKLFF.

This chain connects TRBV7-8 to TRBJ1-1; the D is unclear. Trimming removed 0 bases at V and 1 base at J, with 6 bases between. This CDR3 has 14 amino acids. Germline CDR1 reads SGHVS; CDR2 reads FQNEAQ. As DNA, the CDR3 is TGTGCCAGCAGCTTAGCGGAGGGGAACACTGAAGCTTTCTTT. This gives the protein CASSLAEGNTEAFF.

A single count supports this clone. This rearrangement joins TRBV6-5 to TRBJ2-1, with 7 bases that match TRBD1. Germline-derived CDR1 and CDR2 are MNHEY and SVGAGI. There are 15 residues in the CDR3. The V and J ends lost 4 bases and 4 bases, in that order; junction bases with no gene match: 7. The CDR3 region is CASSSGQVRYNEQFF. The CDR3 coding sequence is TGTGCCAGCAGTTCCGGACAGGTCCGGTACAATGAGCAGTTCTTC.

The rearrangement uses TRBV5-1 and TRBJ1-2, with D unclear. The CDR3 totals 12 residues. Trimming stripped 1 base from V and 7 bases from J, with 8 bases between. The germline gives CDR1 SGHRS, CDR2 YFSETQ. DNA for the CDR3: TGCGCCAGCAGCTTGTCTCTTTCTGGCTACACCTTC. Protein sequence: CASSLSLSGYTF.

V gene TRBV2 combines with J gene TRBJ2-1; D may be TRBD1 (6 bases). CDR1 and CDR2 from the germline V gene are SNHLY and FYNNEI. The CDR3 covers 11 residues. The V gene lost 3 bases and the J gene lost 15 bases, with 12 bases spanning the gap. The CDR3 DNA follows: TGTGCCAGCAGTGAGGCAGGGGCACCGTTCTTC. It specifies CASSEAGAPFF.

The chain joins TRBV5-1 to TRBJ2-5; D is perhaps TRBD1 (6 bases). The germline V gene encodes CDR1 SGHRS and CDR2 YFSETQ. V was cut by 2 bases and J by 8 bases, with 13 bases left in between. The CDR3 extends over 13 amino acids. This chain's CDR3 is CASSLQGVETQYF. CDR3 in DNA: TGCGCCAGCAGCTTACAGGGTGTGGAAACCCAGTACTTC.

The rearrangement links TRBV9 to TRBJ1-1, with D unresolved. CDR1 and CDR2 (germline): SGDLS, YYNGEE. V was clipped by 4 bases and J by 0 bases, with 13 bases between them. The CDR3 sequence is 15 residues long. The CDR3 DNA follows: TGTGCCAGCAGCCAATCGGGTCTGATGAACACTGAAGCTTTCTTT. Translated, it gives CASSQSGLMNTEAFF.

The gene calls are TRBV20-1 and TRBJ2-7, with unresolved D. Germline CDR1 is DFQATT and CDR2 is SNEGSKA (reference sequence). CDR3 size: 11 residues. Between the trimmed V and J ends, which lost 5 bases and 3 bases, there was a span of 8 bases. The CDR3: CSALNSYEQYF. Written as DNA, the CDR3 is TGCAGTGCTTTAAACAGCTACGAGCAGTACTTC.

V and J are TRBV4-2 and TRBJ1-5, with D tentatively TRBD1 (5 bases). Germline CDR1 reads LGHNA; CDR2 reads YNFKEQ. The CDR3 spans 16 residues. With 0 bases removed from V and 3 bases from J, the gap between germline ends came to 12 bases. CDR3 DNA sequence: TGTGCCAGCAGCCAAGATCTTACAGGCGTCAATCAGCCCCAGCATTTT. This encodes CASSQDLTGVNQPQHF.

The rearrangement joins TRBV2 to TRBJ2-1, with 7 bases fitting TRBD1. CDR3 size: 13 residues. The germline CDR1 and CDR2 sequences are SNHLY and FYNNEI. With 2 bases clipped from V and 16 bases from J, the junction kept 11 bases outside the gene matches. The CDR3 bases are TGTGCCAGCAGTGAATTCTTTTTGGGACAGCCTTTCTTC. It specifies CASSEFFLGQPFF. Based on the CDR3 plus reference TRBV2 and TRBJ2-1, the full variable domain is EPEVTQTPSHQVTQMGQEVILRCVPISNHLYFYWYRQILGQKVEFLVSFYNNEISEKSEIFDDQFSVERPDGSNFTLKIRSTKLEDSAMYFCASSEFFLGQPFFGPGTRLTVL.

This chain links TRBV25-1 with TRBJ1-1, with 7 nucleotides matching TRBD1. Germline CDR1 is MGHDK and CDR2 is SYGVNS. This CDR3 is 15 amino acids long. The V gene end was trimmed by 2 bases and the J gene end by 2 bases; junction bases not matched to a gene: 5. The CDR3 here is CASSEITGVNTEAFF. DNA of the CDR3: TGTGCCAGCAGTGAAATAACAGGGGTTAACACTGAAGCTTTCTTT.

V and J are TRBV10-3 and TRBJ1-1; D is possibly TRBD1 (6 bases). The length of the CDR3 is 14 residues. CDR1 ENHRY and CDR2 SYGVKD come from the germline V gene. The V gene lost 3 bases and the J gene lost 1 base, with 9 bases spanning the gap. DNA of the CDR3: TGTGCCATCAGTGAAGAACAGGGGAACACTGAAGCTTTCTTT. Translation: CAISEEQGNTEAFF.

The chain combines TRBV5-1 with TRBJ1-6, with D tentatively TRBD1 (5 bases). CDR1 and CDR2 (germline): SGHRS, YFSETQ. The CDR3 covers 14 residues. The V gene lost 1 base and the J gene lost 6 bases, with 8 bases spanning the gap. CDR3 protein: CASSLMGRNSPLHF. CDR3 coding DNA: TGCGCCAGCAGCTTGATGGGGCGTAATTCACCCCTCCACTTT.

The gene calls are TRBV2 and TRBJ2-2; D is unresolved. CDR1 and CDR2 (germline): SNHLY, FYNNEI. The CDR3 spans 14 residues. The V gene lost 8 bases and the J gene lost 4 bases, with 14 bases spanning the gap. The CDR3 DNA follows: TGTGCCAGCGGGGAAGCGTGGAGCACCGGGGAGCTGTTTTTT. Its translation is CASGEAWSTGELFF. Drawing the rest from reference TRBV2 and TRBJ2-2, the complete variable domain is EPEVTQTPSHQVTQMGQEVILRCVPISNHLYFYWYRQILGQKVEFLVSFYNNEISEKSEIFDDQFSVERPDGSNFTLKIRSTKLEDSAMYFCASGEAWSTGELFFGEGSRLTVL.

The V gene is TRBV6-6, the J gene TRBJ1-3; D gene uncertain. Germline CDR1 reads MNHNY; CDR2 reads SVGAGI (reference sequence). CDR3 length equals 14 residues. Deletions cut 6 bases from V and 4 bases from J, with 13 bases between. The CDR3: CASSQRGKGNTIYF. The CDR3, as DNA: TGTGCCAGCAGCCAAAGAGGGAAAGGAAACACCATATATTTT.

This sequence joins TRBV5-6 and TRBJ2-2; 7 bases match TRBD1. CDR1 and CDR2 (germline): SGHDT, YYEEEE. The V gene end was trimmed by 3 bases and the J gene end by 2 bases; junction bases not matched to a gene: 10. CDR3 length: 17 amino acids. The CDR3 reads CASSWTGTDLNTGELFF. The DNA for the CDR3 is TGTGCCAGCAGCTGGACCGGGACAGACCTTAACACCGGGGAGCTGTTTTTT.

This clone was detected once. The genes are TRBV5-4 and TRBJ2-3; 8 bases map to TRBD1. The junction had 7 bases not matched to a gene; V was cut back by 2 bases and J by 5 bases. The germline V gene has CDR1 SGHNT and CDR2 YYREEE (reference sequence). CDR3 size: 15 residues. Here the CDR3 reads CASSFGGTGGDTQYF. The CDR3 region has the DNA TGTGCCAGCAGCTTTGGAGGGACAGGTGGAGATACGCAGTATTTT.

The chain recombines TRBV5-6 with TRBJ2-5, with 10 bases that match TRBD2. The CDR3 has 16 amino acids. The V gene end was trimmed by 4 bases and the J gene end by 4 bases; junction bases not matched to a gene: 10. Germline CDR1 and CDR2: SGHDT and YYEEEE. The CDR3 here is CASSPRPLAGTETQYF. As DNA, the CDR3 is TGTGCCAGCAGCCCCCGACCACTAGCGGGGACAGAGACCCAGTACTTC.

V and J are TRBV7-2 and TRBJ1-1; D unresolved. Germline V lookup: CDR1 SGHTA, CDR2 FQGNSA. This CDR3 has 13 residues. V lost 5 bases, J lost 6 bases, and 13 bases lay in between. The CDR3 DNA reads TGTGCCAGCAGCCTGATCGGGGTGTCTGAAGCTTTCTTT. This sequence encodes CASSLIGVSEAFF.

The chain employs TRBV19 and TRBJ2-3; 8 bases match TRBD1. Germline V CDR1 and CDR2: LNHDA, SQIVND (reference sequence). The CDR3 sequence is 16 residues long. Unmatched junction bases numbered 7, after V lost 5 bases and J lost 0 bases. CDR3 region: CASSRTGFTSTDTQYF. CDR3 coding DNA: TGTGCCAGTAGTCGGACAGGGTTCACTAGCACAGATACGCAGTATTTT.

The V and J genes are TRBV7-9 and TRBJ1-1; TRBD1 aligns across 11 bases. The CDR3 covers 15 residues. V lost 5 bases, J lost 7 bases, and 9 bases stayed unmatched. Per the germline V gene, CDR1 is SEHNR and CDR2 is FQNEAQ (reference sequence). CDR3 coding DNA: TGTGCCAGCAGCCCCTGGGACAGGGGGTTAAGTGAAGCTTTCTTT. Residues: CASSPWDRGLSEAFF. The complete variable domain, with remaining parts taken from reference TRBV7-9 and TRBJ1-1, reads DTGVSQNPRHKITKRGQNVTFRCDPISEHNRLYWYRQTLGQGPEFLTYFQNEAQLEKSRLLSDRFSAERPKGSFSTLEIQRTEQGDSAMYLCASSPWDRGLSEAFFGQGTRLTVV.

This chain links TRBV7-8 with TRBJ2-1, with TRBD2 matching 7 bases. Germline V gene data show CDR1 as SGHVS and CDR2 as FQNEAQ. The CDR3 consists of 15 residues. Trimming at V came to 4 bases and at J to 9 bases, leaving 12 bases not matched to a gene. CDR3 in amino acids: CASSSRVAGQGEQFF. The CDR3 DNA is TGTGCCAGCAGCTCCAGGGTAGCGGGCCAAGGTGAGCAGTTCTTC.

V usage is TRBV5-1 and J usage is TRBJ2-5, with 7 bases that match TRBD2. The CDR3 contains 14 residues. Germline CDR1 SGHRS, CDR2 YFSETQ. Germline trimming cut 3 bases from V and 2 bases from J; bases unmatched to any gene: 4. The CDR3 spells CASSWRLAQETQYF. The DNA for the CDR3 is TGCGCCAGCAGCTGGAGACTAGCACAAGAGACCCAGTACTTC.

The chain carries TRBV21-1 and TRBJ1-2; the D segment call TRBD1 is taken from the table without a DNA check. TRBV21-1 is a documented pseudogene. The CDR3 is 16 amino acids. The CDR3 coding sequence is TGTGCCAGCAGCAACCGGGACAGGGTTCGTTTCTATGGCTACACCTTC. This gives the protein CASSNRDRVRFYGYTF.

The rearrangement uses TRBV5-4 and TRBJ2-3; 7 bases match TRBD1. Germline CDR1 reads SGHNT; CDR2 reads YYREEE (reference sequence). V trimming: 4 bases; J trimming: 0 bases; junction bases outside the gene matches: 14. The CDR3 extends over 18 amino acids. In DNA, the CDR3 is TGTGCCAGCAGCCTGACTCTCTCCGGGACAGCCAGCACAGATACGCAGTATTTT. It is translated as CASSLTLSGTASTDTQYF.

This clone has a single count. The chain employs TRBV29-1 and TRBJ2-1; 8 bases match TRBD2. The V segment lost 7 bases and the J segment 2 bases; nucleotides outside the gene matches: 7. There are 14 residues in the CDR3. Germline V gene sequence: CDR1 SQVTM, CDR2 ANQGSEA. CDR3 in DNA: TGCAGCGAAAATAGCGGGGACGCCTACAATGAGCAGTTCTTC. It codes for CSENSGDAYNEQFF.

This chain uses TRBV5-6 with TRBJ1-6; TRBD1 matches 7 bases. Germline assignment: CDR1 SGHDT and CDR2 YYEEEE. Germline trimming cut 1 base from V and 9 bases from J; bases unmatched to any gene: 4. The CDR3 is 14 amino acids. The CDR3 here is CASSLKQGISPLHF. The DNA for the CDR3 is TGTGCCAGCAGCTTGAAACAGGGGATTTCACCCCTCCACTTT.

The V call is TRBV5-6, the J call TRBJ1-2, with D uncertain. This CDR3 is built from 15 residues. Per the germline V gene, CDR1 is SGHDT and CDR2 is YYEEEE. V was cut by 0 bases and J by 3 bases, with 12 bases left in between. Written as DNA, the CDR3 is TGTGCCAGCAGCTTGGAATGGGCCGTGGACTATGGCTACACCTTC. Protein: CASSLEWAVDYGYTF.

This clone was counted between two and nine times. CDR3 residues: CGAGRLLNSPLHF. The CDR3 DNA is TGTGGGGCGGGCAGACTGCTAAATTCACCCCTCCACTTT. This chain uses TRBV6-1 with TRBJ1-6; no definite D call. The germline gives CDR1 MNHNS, CDR2 SASEGT. This CDR3 region has 13 residues.

J is TRBJ2-3 and V is TRBV6-1; TRBD1 matches at 9 bases. Germline values: CDR1 MNHNS, CDR2 SASEGT. The CDR3 runs to 16 residues. V lost 3 bases to trimming and J lost 2 bases; unmatched junction nucleotides: 6. The CDR3 region has the DNA TGTGCCAGCAGTGACCCCGGGACAGGGTTCACAGATACGCAGTATTTT. It is translated as CASSDPGTGFTDTQYF.

The V gene is TRBV9, the J gene TRBJ2-6; tentative D call: TRBD2 (6 bases). CDR1 and CDR2 from the germline V gene are SGDLS and YYNGEE. The V gene lost 0 bases and the J gene lost 0 bases, with 13 bases spanning the gap. This CDR3 has 18 amino acids. The CDR3 bases are TGTGCCAGCAGCGTAGGTGGAGGGGTCAGCTCTGGGGCCAACGTCCTGACTTTC. It yields the protein CASSVGGGVSSGANVLTF.